This T cell receptor beta chain stems from a study of CD8 T cells in ankylosing spondylitis. Study-wide results and caveats: Reports of some motif variants in reactive arthritis synovial fluid and blood predate this one. The authors reported significant enrichment of disease-linked clones in matched ankylosing spondylitis synovial fluid. One TCR beta motif, made up of roughly eight highly homologous variants, appeared characteristic of ankylosing spondylitis blood.

On this clonotype: Its antigen is currently unknown.

This CDR3 comprises 12 residues. V was clipped by 5 bases and J by 4 bases, with 10 bases between them. CDR1 DFQATT and CDR2 SNEGSKA come from the germline V gene (reference sequence). Using quantitative 5'-RACE with molecular barcodes, the authors made TCR beta libraries. Via MiXCR, TCRdb re-called the 5' RACE reads, giving one row per CDR3 protein. The profile shows some 290,000 distinct CDR3 sequences, 20% of them singletons. The chain is built from TRBV20-1 and TRBJ2-3, with D hard to call. This TCR derives from a male donor with ankylosing spondylitis or in good health (not recorded which). The sequenced sample was blood, either unsorted or a sorted T cell fraction (not recorded which). The CDR3 coding sequence is TGCAGTGCTCGCTTTGACCCAGATACGCAGTATTTT. As protein: CSARFDPDTQYF.